These T cell receptor beta chains were read from a single sample in a study of T cells in Graves' hyperthyroidism and ophthalmopathy. In TCRdb, the multiplex PCR reads were re-called with MiXCR into one record per CDR3 protein. The data show fewer than 400,000 distinct CDR3 sequences, 11% to 15% seen once. The sample taken for sequencing was blood. These receptors were obtained from a man in his forties or fifties with Graves' ophthalmopathy. The CDR3 runs from the conserved cysteine through the conserved F or W. The D gene is left open where the match is weak. Size is omitted from some rows. Given values are once, few, many or a class for expanded clones.

v_call: TRBV2
d_call: NA
j_call: TRBJ1-6
clone_size: many
cdr3_aa: CASSEPQGGSPLHF
cdr3_nt: TGTGCCAGCAGTGAACCACAGGGAGGTTCACCCCTCCACTTT

v_call: TRBV10-3
d_call: NA
j_call: TRBJ2-3
clone_size: few
cdr3_aa: CAITRDGASDTQYF
cdr3_nt: TGTGCCATCACTAGGGACGGAGCGTCGGATACGCAGTATTTT

v_call: TRBV7-9
d_call: NA
j_call: TRBJ1-4
clone_size: few
cdr3_aa: CASSLRGGGNEKLFF
cdr3_nt: TGTGCCAGCAGCTTAAGAGGAGGGGGAAATGAAAAACTGTTTTTT

v_call: TRBV24-1
d_call: NA
j_call: TRBJ2-5
clone_size: few
cdr3_aa: CATSDPAGPYQETQYF
cdr3_nt: TGTGCCACCAGTGACCCAGCGGGCCCGTACCAAGAGACCCAGTACTTC

v_call: TRBV19
d_call: NA
j_call: TRBJ1-3
clone_size: few
cdr3_aa: CASSISESSGNTIYF
cdr3_nt: TGTGCCAGTAGTATATCGGAAAGCTCTGGAAACACCATATATTTT

v_call: TRBV20-1
d_call: NA
j_call: TRBJ2-7
clone_size: many
cdr3_aa: CSARDSTAGATYEQYF
cdr3_nt: TGCAGTGCTAGAGACTCAACCGCAGGGGCAACCTACGAGCAGTACTTC

v_call: TRBV4-2
d_call: TRBD2
j_call: TRBJ2-3
clone_size: many
cdr3_aa: CASSQQEFIAGGDDTQYF
cdr3_nt: TGTGCCAGCAGCCAACAAGAGTTCATCGCGGGAGGCGATGATACGCAGTATTTT

v_call: TRBV2
d_call: TRBD1
j_call: TRBJ2-7
clone_size: many
cdr3_aa: CASRLAGQGAYEQYF
cdr3_nt: TGTGCCAGCAGACTGGCTGGACAGGGGGCCTATGAGCAGTACTTC

v_call: TRBV7-8
d_call: TRBD2
j_call: TRBJ2-1
clone_size: many
cdr3_aa: CASSSRGSGIPSSYNEQFF
cdr3_nt: TGTGCCAGCAGCTCCCGTGGTAGCGGGATCCCCAGCTCCTACAATGAGCAGTTCTTC

v_call: TRBV7-9
d_call: NA
j_call: TRBJ1-2
clone_size: NA
cdr3_aa: CASSLADGGAGGYTF
cdr3_nt: TGTGCCAGCAGCTTAGCGGATGGGGGCGCCGGTGGCTACACCTTC

v_call: TRBV12-3/TRBV12-4
d_call: NA
j_call: TRBJ1-2
clone_size: NA
cdr3_aa: CASTHLRGGGGYTF
cdr3_nt: TGTGCCAGCACCCATTTGAGGGGAGGGGGTGGCTACACCTTC

v_call: TRBV29-1
d_call: TRBD2
j_call: TRBJ2-1
clone_size: NA
cdr3_aa: CSAGTSGSHTYNEQFF
cdr3_nt: TGCAGCGCCGGCACTAGCGGGAGTCACACCTACAATGAGCAGTTCTTC

v_call: TRBV7-9
d_call: TRBD2
j_call: TRBJ2-2
clone_size: few
cdr3_aa: CASSLGGSGIFLNTGELFF
cdr3_nt: TGTGCCAGCAGCTTAGGTGGTAGCGGGATCTTTCTCAACACCGGGGAGCTGTTTTTT

v_call: TRBV12-3/TRBV12-4
d_call: NA
j_call: TRBJ1-1
clone_size: many
cdr3_aa: CASSLIAGGQGEAFF
cdr3_nt: TGTGCCAGCAGTTTAATAGCCGGCGGGCAGGGTGAAGCTTTCTTT

v_call: TRBV20-1
d_call: TRBD1
j_call: TRBJ2-5
clone_size: many
cdr3_aa: CSARGGQGIQETQYF
cdr3_nt: TGCAGTGCTAGAGGGGGACAGGGTATACAAGAGACCCAGTACTTC

v_call: TRBV20-1
d_call: TRBD1
j_call: TRBJ2-4
clone_size: few
cdr3_aa: CSASALGGGMGTKNIQYF
cdr3_nt: TGCAGTGCTAGTGCTCTAGGGGGCGGCATGGGGACGAAAAACATTCAGTACTTC

v_call: TRBV30
d_call: NA
j_call: TRBJ1-2
clone_size: many
cdr3_aa: CAWSVISLSYTF
cdr3_nt: TGTGCCTGGAGTGTAATTTCCTTGAGCTACACCTTC

v_call: TRBV20-1
d_call: TRBD2
j_call: TRBJ2-1
clone_size: NA
cdr3_aa: CSATSGTSGEYNEQFF
cdr3_nt: TGCAGTGCTACCTCCGGGACTAGCGGAGAGTACAATGAGCAGTTCTTC

v_call: TRBV10-3
d_call: NA
j_call: TRBJ2-2
clone_size: NA
cdr3_aa: CAISDRANTGELFF
cdr3_nt: TGTGCCATCAGTGACAGAGCGAACACCGGGGAGCTGTTTTTT

v_call: TRBV12-3/TRBV12-4
d_call: TRBD1
j_call: TRBJ2-2
clone_size: many
cdr3_aa: CASSSGGTGELFF
cdr3_nt: TGTGCCAGCAGTTCAGGGGGCACCGGGGAGCTGTTTTTT

v_call: TRBV18
d_call: NA
j_call: TRBJ2-5
clone_size: many
cdr3_aa: CASSPPMVTETQYF
cdr3_nt: TGTGCCAGCTCACCACCGATGGTTACTGAGACCCAGTACTTC

v_call: TRBV6-1
d_call: NA
j_call: TRBJ2-5
clone_size: NA
cdr3_aa: CATGWRAPQETQYF
cdr3_nt: TGTGCCACCGGTTGGAGGGCACCCCAAGAGACCCAGTACTTC

v_call: TRBV5-1
d_call: NA
j_call: TRBJ2-7
clone_size: many
cdr3_aa: CASSLALLQGSFHEQYF
cdr3_nt: TGCGCCAGCAGCTTGGCACTTCTACAGGGAAGTTTTCACGAGCAGTACTTC